This T cell receptor beta chain comes out of a study of OX40 agonist ivuxolimab in advanced cancers. This CDR3 contains 13 residues. V lost 5 bases to trimming and J lost 1 base, with 9 bases between them. The germline V gene has CDR1 SGHDT and CDR2 YYEEEE. Study-wide findings and caveats: The average count of expanded clones was higher among CD8+ T cells than among CD4+. No antigen was identified for the clonally expanded peripheral T cells.

Data came from immunoSEQ multiplex PCR; TCRdb stores just in-frame clones and leaves some out. The sample has some 87,000 clones; about 90% are singletons. With regard to this clone: Its antigen remains unknown.

V is TRBV5-6 and J is TRBJ1-1; D is undetermined. The sample in question was CD4+ or CD8+ T cells sorted from blood, obtained in a trial of the OX40 agonist ivuxolimab. The receptor was isolated from an adult with an advanced solid tumor such as melanoma, head and neck, liver or kidney cancer. In nucleotides, the CDR3 is TGTGCCAGCAGTCTCGCAGGGAACACTGAAGCTTTCTTT. It is translated as CASSLAGNTEAFF.